These 9 T cell receptor beta chains were all obtained from the same sample, sequenced in a study of breast tumors, draining lymph nodes, adjacent tissues. TCRdb recomputed calls from the multiplex PCR reads with MiXCR, one row per CDR3 protein. The table records 150,000 or so distinct CDR3 sequences, around 35% of them present only once. Axillary draining lymph nodes of breast cancer patients supplied the node samples. The sample consisted of axillary lymph node tissue. The receptors here all came from a female donor with breast cancer. Some clones in this sample may be carry-over from other donors' samples.

This clonotype was seen repeatedly, ten times or more. The V and J genes are TRBV6-1 and TRBJ1-2; D is undetermined. V was pared by 9 bases and J by 4 bases, with 18 bases between. Looked up from germline, CDR1 is MNHNS and CDR2 is SASEGT. The CDR3 loop spans 14 amino acids. Written as DNA, the CDR3 is TGTGCCAGTAGCGGACGGGCTTTAGGCTATGGCTACACCTTC. Translated: CASSGRALGYGYTF.

This clonotype was found many times. The V and J genes are TRBV30 and TRBJ1-5; no clear D gene. The CDR3 consists of 14 residues. Trimming pared 0 bases from V and 4 bases from J, leaving 10 bases between. The germline CDR1 and CDR2 sequences are GTSNPN and SVGIG (reference sequence). The CDR3 DNA reads as TGTGCCTGGAGTGTTCGTGGGAAAAATCAGCCCCAGCATTTT. It specifies CAWSVRGKNQPQHF.

The chain recombines TRBV7-8 with TRBJ1-3; weak D call: TRBD1 (5 bases). The germline V gene has CDR1 SGHVS and CDR2 FQNEAQ. The CDR3 covers 15 residues. Trimming cost V 8 bases and J 4 bases, with 18 bases left between them. The CDR3: CASGPQGLSGNTIYF. CDR3 in DNA: TGTGCCAGCGGCCCTCAGGGCCTCTCCGGAAACACCATATATTTT. Full variable domain (remainder filled in from reference TRBV7-8 and TRBJ1-3): GAGVSQSPRYKVAKRGQDVALRCDPISGHVSLFWYQQALGQGPEFLTYFQNEAQLDKSGLPSDRFFAERPEGSVSTLKIQRTQQEDSAVYLCASGPQGLSGNTIYFGEGSWLTVV.

The chain is built from TRBV5-6 and TRBJ2-3; 13 bases are shared with TRBD2. The V and J ends lost 7 bases and 5 bases, in that order; junction bases with no gene match: 10. CDR3 size: 16 residues. Germline CDR1 reads SGHDT; CDR2 reads YYEEEE. The CDR3: CASGSPLAGGRDTQYF. Here the CDR3 DNA reads TGTGCCAGCGGCTCACCACTAGCGGGGGGGCGAGATACGCAGTATTTT.

J is TRBJ2-3 and V is TRBV24-1; D perhaps matches TRBD2 (6 bases). CDR3 length: 15 residues. Germline CDR1 is KGHDR and CDR2 is SFDVKD. With 7 bases removed from V and 2 bases from J, the gap between germline ends came to 15 bases. CDR3 nucleotides: TGTGCCACCAGCCGCCGGGACTCCCTCACAGATACGCAGTATTTT. Amino acids: CATSRRDSLTDTQYF.

The genes are TRBV6-5 and TRBJ1-3; no reliable D call. In germline, CDR1 is MNHEY, CDR2 SVGAGI. V shed 6 bases and J shed 4 bases, with 25 bases lying between them. The CDR3 is made up of 18 amino acids. The CDR3 sequence is CASSKNPWTLATGNTIYF. Written as DNA, the CDR3 is TGTGCCAGCAGCAAAAACCCCTGGACCCTGGCGACGGGAAACACCATATATTTT.

This clonotype was recorded at least ten times. The genes are TRBV3-1 and TRBJ2-3; 8 bases are a match to TRBD1. The CDR3 is made up of 15 amino acids. Germline V gives CDR1 LGHDT, CDR2 YNNKEL (reference sequence). Trimming cost V 4 bases and J 4 bases; bases outside gene matches: 7. The chain's CDR3 is CASSRAGGSPDTQYF. DNA of the CDR3: TGTGCCAGCAGCCGGGCAGGGGGCTCCCCAGATACGCAGTATTTT.

This clonotype was picked up many times. The rearrangement uses TRBV12-3 or TRBV12-4 and TRBJ2-3; 10 nucleotides agree with TRBD2. V lost 2 bases and J lost 3; bases outside the gene matches: 11. The CDR3 runs to 18 residues. In DNA form, the CDR3 reads TGTGCCAGCAGTTTAAATAGGGGGCTAGCGGGAGTAACAGATACGCAGTATTTT. It is translated as CASSLNRGLAGVTDTQYF.

This clonotype was detected ten times or more. The J gene is TRBJ1-3, the V gene TRBV28; D not certain. CDR1 MDHEN and CDR2 SYDVKM come from the germline V gene. The CDR3 extends over 15 amino acids. Trimming took 3 bases from V and 4 from J, leaving 13 bases between them. CDR3 region: CASSLASGWGNTIYF. CDR3 sequence (DNA): TGTGCCAGCAGTTTGGCTTCGGGGTGGGGAAACACCATATATTTT.